This TCR beta chain was identified in a study of T cell changes during pregnancy in multiple sclerosis. Sequencing used immunoSEQ multiplex PCR; TCRdb keeps in-frame clones, though not all of them. The sample carries 50,000 to 65,000 clones, over 75% recorded once. CDR1 LNHDA and CDR2 SQIVND come from the germline V gene (reference sequence). The CDR3 has 15 residues. V shed 5 bases and J 1 base; nucleotides not matched to a gene: 6. The sample in question was peripheral blood, obtained in the first trimester of pregnancy. This sequence joins TRBV19 and TRBJ1-1; 8 nucleotides line up with TRBD1. The TCR was taken from a female donor in good health, enrolled as a control in a pregnancy study. The CDR3 loop is CASSDRGQGNTEAFF. CDR3 DNA sequence: TGTGCCAGTAGTGATCGAGGACAGGGGAACACTGAAGCTTTCTTT.